This T cell receptor beta chain derives from a study of Tregs in tolerant kidney transplant recipients. General study points: Biological reproducibility was not directly addressed in this study. Tregs expanded with activated donor B cells seemed most donor-specific.

The data were produced by immunoSEQ multiplex PCR, yet TCRdb's version contains in-frame clones alone and is incomplete. The data hold roughly 120,000 clones, with around nine tenths observed a single time. Trimming took off 0 bases at V and 8 bases at J, with 9 bases between the two ends. Germline V gives CDR1 GTSNPN, CDR2 SVGIG (reference sequence). This CDR3 contains 12 residues. On this clone: What it binds is not known.

This chain joins TRBV30 and TRBJ2-3; no clear D gene. The sequenced sample was CD4+ T cells from blood. The TCR comes from a human donor in good health. CDR3: CAWSVPFGTQYF. The CDR3 DNA sequence: TGTGCCTGGAGTGTCCCCTTTGGTACGCAGTATTTT.